These T cell receptor beta chains were read from a single sample in a study of blood T cell repertoires in COVID-19. TCRdb keeps only in-frame clones here, not all; method: immunoSEQ multiplex PCR. Among about 28,000 clones listed, nearly 90% were seen once. Sequencing was done on a sample of peripheral blood. These receptors were collected from a human donor in a cohort sampled during active COVID-19. Both conserved end residues are part of each CDR3. Each record gives: CDR3 protein, CDR3 DNA, J gene, V gene, clone size, D gene. D genes are given only for firm matches. The size of a clone is reported for some rows only, either as once, few or many, or as a class for expanded clones.

cdr3_aa: CASSWTSGGANEQFF
cdr3_nt: TGTGCCAGCAGCTGGACTAGCGGGGGGGCCAATGAGCAGTTCTTC
j_call: TRBJ2-1
v_call: TRBV11-2
clone_size: .
d_call: TRBD2

cdr3_aa: CSASSSNVGETQYF
cdr3_nt: TGCAGTGCTAGTTCTAGCAACGTCGGAGAGACCCAGTACTTC
j_call: TRBJ2-5
v_call: TRBV20-1
clone_size: once
d_call: .

cdr3_aa: CASSWGRDEQFF
cdr3_nt: TGTGCCAGCAGCTGGGGGAGGGATGAGCAGTTCTTC
j_call: TRBJ2-1
v_call: TRBV7-8
clone_size: .
d_call: TRBD2

cdr3_aa: CAWSVGTGAAEQYF
cdr3_nt: TGTGCCTGGAGTGTTGGGACAGGGGCGGCCGAGCAGTACTTC
j_call: TRBJ2-7
v_call: TRBV30
clone_size: .
d_call: TRBD1

cdr3_aa: CASSRGSVRYEQYF
cdr3_nt: TGTGCCAGCAGTCGCGGGTCGGTTAGATACGAGCAGTACTTC
j_call: TRBJ2-7
v_call: TRBV6-2/TRBV6-3
clone_size: .
d_call: .

cdr3_aa: CASQPSDFVAFAQETQYF
cdr3_nt: TGTGCCAGCCAGCCCTCGGACTTTGTGGCCTTCGCACAAGAGACCCAGTACTTC
j_call: TRBJ2-5
v_call: TRBV28
clone_size: .
d_call: .

cdr3_aa: CASSEGTAYEQYF
cdr3_nt: TGTGCCAGCAGTGAAGGGACAGCCTACGAGCAGTACTTC
j_call: TRBJ2-7
v_call: TRBV2
clone_size: few
d_call: .

cdr3_aa: CASKPLGENEKLFF
cdr3_nt: TGTGCCAGCAAACCATTAGGGGAAAATGAAAAACTGTTTTTT
j_call: TRBJ1-4
v_call: TRBV27
clone_size: .
d_call: .

cdr3_aa: CSVEVSTGTGYTF
cdr3_nt: TGCAGCGTTGAAGTCTCGACAGGGACCGGCTACACCTTC
j_call: TRBJ1-2
v_call: TRBV29-1
clone_size: .
d_call: TRBD1

cdr3_aa: CASSTREGALGQPQHF
cdr3_nt: TGTGCCAGCAGTACCCGAGAGGGGGCGCTTGGTCAGCCCCAGCATTTT
j_call: TRBJ1-5
v_call: TRBV6-2/TRBV6-3
clone_size: .
d_call: TRBD1

cdr3_aa: CASSSQGVVQPQHF
cdr3_nt: TGTGCCAGTAGTAGCCAGGGGGTGGTTCAGCCCCAGCATTTT
j_call: TRBJ1-5
v_call: TRBV19
clone_size: .
d_call: TRBD1

cdr3_aa: CASSYSGQGGDEKLFF
cdr3_nt: TGTGCCAGCAGTTACTCGGGACAGGGCGGGGATGAAAAACTGTTTTTT
j_call: TRBJ1-4
v_call: TRBV6-6
clone_size: .
d_call: TRBD1

cdr3_aa: CASSYGVGITEAFF
cdr3_nt: TGTGCCAGCAGTTACGGGGTCGGGATCACTGAAGCTTTCTTT
j_call: TRBJ1-1
v_call: TRBV6-5
clone_size: few
d_call: .

cdr3_aa: CASSGVAGSKDTQYF
cdr3_nt: TGTGCCAGCAGTGGAGTAGCGGGATCGAAAGATACGCAGTATTTT
j_call: TRBJ2-3
v_call: TRBV2
clone_size: .
d_call: TRBD2

cdr3_aa: CASSPPGSPGYTF
cdr3_nt: TGTGCCAGCAGCCCCCCAGGTTCCCCGGGCTACACCTTC
j_call: TRBJ1-2
v_call: TRBV7-9
clone_size: .
d_call: .

cdr3_aa: CATSGAGRTGELFF
cdr3_nt: TGTGCCACCTCCGGGGCGGGGCGCACCGGGGAGCTGTTTTTT
j_call: TRBJ2-2
v_call: TRBV19
clone_size: .
d_call: .

cdr3_aa: CASSLQGLSGNTIYF
cdr3_nt: TGTGCCAGCAGCTTGCAGGGCCTCTCTGGAAACACCATATATTTT
j_call: TRBJ1-3
v_call: TRBV5-8
clone_size: .
d_call: .

cdr3_aa: CSVEDGQRDSYEQYF
cdr3_nt: TGCAGCGTTGAAGACGGACAGAGAGACTCCTACGAGCAGTACTTC
j_call: TRBJ2-7
v_call: TRBV29-1
clone_size: .
d_call: .

cdr3_aa: CASSLEGQGTEAFF
cdr3_nt: TGCGCCAGCAGCCTGGAAGGGCAGGGGACTGAAGCTTTCTTT
j_call: TRBJ1-1
v_call: TRBV5-1
clone_size: once
d_call: .

cdr3_aa: CSVKGTSLYNEQFF
cdr3_nt: TGCAGCGTGAAAGGGACTAGCCTATACAATGAGCAGTTCTTC
j_call: TRBJ2-1
v_call: TRBV29-1
clone_size: .
d_call: TRBD2

cdr3_aa: CASRPQRNSNQPQHF
cdr3_nt: TGTGCCAGTAGACCCCAGCGGAATAGCAATCAGCCCCAGCATTTT
j_call: TRBJ1-5
v_call: TRBV19
clone_size: .
d_call: .

cdr3_aa: CATSRDPGGSEQYF
cdr3_nt: TGTGCCACCAGCAGAGATCCGGGGGGCAGCGAGCAGTACTTC
j_call: TRBJ2-7
v_call: TRBV15
clone_size: .
d_call: .

cdr3_aa: CASSPRTDREQFF
cdr3_nt: TGTGCCAGCAGTCCTAGGACAGATCGTGAGCAGTTCTTC
j_call: TRBJ2-1
v_call: TRBV12-3/TRBV12-4
clone_size: .
d_call: .

cdr3_aa: CASSIGHSGANVLTF
cdr3_nt: TGTGCCAGTAGTATTGGGCACTCTGGGGCCAACGTCCTGACTTTC
j_call: TRBJ2-6
v_call: TRBV19
clone_size: .
d_call: .

cdr3_aa: CASSFRLAGGPDTQYF
cdr3_nt: TGTGCCAGCAGCTTTAGACTAGCGGGAGGGCCCGATACGCAGTATTTT
j_call: TRBJ2-3
v_call: TRBV5-4
clone_size: once
d_call: TRBD2

cdr3_aa: CASSYRSRVGTEAFF
cdr3_nt: TGTGCCAGCAGCTATAGGAGCAGGGTGGGCACTGAAGCTTTCTTT
j_call: TRBJ1-1
v_call: TRBV5-6
clone_size: .
d_call: .

cdr3_aa: CASREGQSKNYGYTF
cdr3_nt: TGTGCCAGCAGGGAGGGACAGTCAAAGAACTATGGCTACACCTTC
j_call: TRBJ1-2
v_call: TRBV2
clone_size: .
d_call: TRBD1

cdr3_aa: CASSYGEGTYEQYF
cdr3_nt: TGTGCCAGCAGTTACGGTGAAGGGACTTACGAGCAGTACTTC
j_call: TRBJ2-7
v_call: TRBV6-5
clone_size: once
d_call: .

cdr3_aa: CASSGNSGTDTQYF
cdr3_nt: TGTGCCAGCAGCGGAAATTCGGGTACAGATACGCAGTATTTT
j_call: TRBJ2-3
v_call: TRBV9
clone_size: .
d_call: .

cdr3_aa: CASSRRREDEQYF
cdr3_nt: TGTGCCAGCAGCCGGAGGCGGGAGGACGAGCAGTACTTC
j_call: TRBJ2-7
v_call: TRBV11-3
clone_size: .
d_call: TRBD2

cdr3_aa: CASSLFPWLAGPVQETQYF
cdr3_nt: TGTGCCAGCAGCTTATTCCCGTGGCTAGCGGGCCCAGTCCAAGAGACCCAGTACTTC
j_call: TRBJ2-5
v_call: TRBV7-8
clone_size: few
d_call: TRBD2

cdr3_aa: CASSVRLAGGSYNEQFF
cdr3_nt: TGTGCCAGCAGCGTAAGACTAGCGGGGGGCTCCTACAATGAGCAGTTCTTC
j_call: TRBJ2-1
v_call: TRBV11-2
clone_size: .
d_call: TRBD2

cdr3_aa: CASRNNRDLFYEQYF
cdr3_nt: TGTGCCAGCAGGAACAACCGGGACTTATTCTACGAGCAGTACTTC
j_call: TRBJ2-7
v_call: TRBV2
clone_size: .
d_call: .

cdr3_aa: CASSGDRGRQSPLHF
cdr3_nt: TGTGCCAGCAGCGGGGACAGGGGAAGGCAATCACCCCTCCACTTT
j_call: TRBJ1-6
v_call: TRBV6-5
clone_size: .
d_call: TRBD1

cdr3_aa: CASSQQRQASPLHF
cdr3_nt: TGTGCCAGCAGCCAACAACGACAAGCCTCACCCCTCCACTTT
j_call: TRBJ1-6
v_call: TRBV11-2
clone_size: .
d_call: .

cdr3_aa: CASRQGYEQYF
cdr3_nt: TGCGCCAGCCGACAGGGCTACGAGCAGTACTTC
j_call: TRBJ2-7
v_call: TRBV5-1
clone_size: .
d_call: TRBD1